The 18 T cell receptor beta chains below come from one sample, sequenced in a study of blood T cell repertoires in COVID-19. TCRdb's table, derived via immunoSEQ multiplex PCR, lists solely in-frame clones and lacks some. The data hold about 21,000 clones, with over 60% observed a single time. The sequenced sample was peripheral blood. The receptors were sampled from a man in his fifties or sixties with active COVID-19.

V is TRBV5-6 and J is TRBJ1-1; D unclear. Trimming took off 0 bases at V and 0 bases at J, with 12 bases between the two ends. Germline CDR1 SGHDT, CDR2 YYEEEE. This CDR3 is 16 amino acids long. CDR3 DNA sequence: TGTGCCAGCAGCTTGGGAAGCACGAGGGTGAACACTGAAGCTTTCTTT. The encoded protein is CASSLGSTRVNTEAFF.

This clone was observed a handful of times. The CDR3 spells CASSPGEDEQYF. In nucleotides, the CDR3 is TGTGCCAGTAGTCCGGGTGAAGACGAGCAGTACTTC. The chain uses TRBV19 and TRBJ2-7, with D unclear. Germline values: CDR1 LNHDA, CDR2 SQIVND (reference sequence). Between the trimmed V and J ends, which lost 5 bases and 5 bases, there was a span of 10 bases. The CDR3 length is 12 residues. The entire variable domain, with the rest obtained from reference TRBV19 and TRBJ2-7, is as follows: DGGITQSPKYLFRKEGQNVTLSCEQNLNHDAMYWYRQDPGQGLRLIYYSQIVNDFQKGDIAEGYSVSREKKESFPLTVTSAQKNPTAFYLCASSPGEDEQYFGPGTRLTVT.

The chain links TRBV5-5 to TRBJ1-1, with TRBD1 matching 8 bases. There are 14 residues in the CDR3. CDR1 is SGHKS and CDR2 is YYEKEE in the germline V gene (reference sequence). V lost 0 bases, J lost 7 bases, and 5 bases stayed unmatched. For the CDR3, the DNA is TGTGCCAGCAGCTTGGGCCGGACAGGGTTTGAAGCTTTCTTT. It encodes CASSLGRTGFEAFF.

This clone was observed a handful of times. In DNA, the CDR3 is TGTGCTAGTGGTTTGGTACCGGGGAATCAGCCCCAGCATTTT. As protein: CASGLVPGNQPQHF. This chain uses TRBV12-5 with TRBJ1-5; unclear D gene. V was trimmed by 0 bases and J by 4 bases, leaving 7 bases between them. Germline V gene data show CDR1 as LGHNT and CDR2 as FRNRAP. The CDR3 runs to 14 residues. Based on the CDR3 plus reference TRBV12-5 and TRBJ1-5, the full variable domain is DARVTQTPRHKVTEMGQEVTMRCQPILGHNTVFWYRQTMMQGLELLAYFRNRAPLDDSGMPKDRFSAEMPDATLATLKIQPSEPRDSAVYFCASGLVPGNQPQHFGDGTRLSIL.

V is TRBV7-9 and J is TRBJ2-7, with TRBD2 matching over 11 bases. V lost 4 bases, J lost 3 bases, and 11 bases stayed unmatched. CDR1 is SEHNR and CDR2 is FQNEAQ in the germline V gene (reference sequence). This CDR3 spans 17 amino acids. The CDR3 loop reads CASSYQTTSGKGYEQYF. DNA for the CDR3: TGTGCCAGCAGCTACCAAACGACTAGCGGGAAGGGCTACGAGCAGTACTTC.

The genes are TRBV27 and TRBJ2-1; the match to TRBD2 covers 9 bases. The CDR3 has 18 amino acids. Trimming at V came to 1 base and at J to 7 bases, leaving 14 bases not matched to a gene. Germline V gene lookup returns CDR1 MNHEY and CDR2 SMNVEV (reference sequence). In DNA form, the CDR3 reads TGTGCCAGCAGTTTATTCGTGGTTCCTAGCGGGAAAGAAAATGAGCAGTTCTTC. Its protein is CASSLFVVPSGKENEQFF.

The V and J genes are TRBV19 and TRBJ1-2, with 12 bases fitting TRBD1. The V and J ends lost 2 bases and 7 bases, in that order; junction bases with no gene match: 8. Germline V CDR1 and CDR2: LNHDA, SQIVND (reference sequence). The CDR3 is 16 residues long. CDR3 residues: CASSILGQGANSGYTF. The DNA of the CDR3 is TGTGCCAGTAGTATATTGGGACAGGGGGCGAATAGTGGCTACACCTTC.

This chain links TRBV5-8 with TRBJ2-1; unclear D gene. Trimming pared 3 bases from V and 6 bases from J, leaving 7 bases between. CDR1 is SGHTS and CDR2 is YDEGEE in the germline V gene. The CDR3 is made up of 12 amino acids. DNA of the CDR3: TGTGCCAGCAGCTGGAGTCGCAATGAGCAGTTCTTC. This encodes CASSWSRNEQFF.

The chain carries TRBV7-2 and TRBJ1-2, with a tentative D call TRBD1 (6 bases). Germline-derived CDR1 and CDR2 are SGHTA and FQGNSA. CDR3 length equals 14 residues. V lost 5 bases, J lost 5 bases, and 15 bases lay in between. CDR3 bases: TGTGCCAGCAGCCAGGCGTCAGGGGTATATGGCTACACCTTC. This codes for CASSQASGVYGYTF.

J is TRBJ2-7 and V is TRBV5-1; 12 nucleotides align to TRBD2. V was clipped by 2 bases and J by 4 bases; unmatched bases: 1. This CDR3 is 14 amino acids long. Germline V lookup: CDR1 SGHRS, CDR2 YFSETQ. For the CDR3, the DNA is TGCGCCAGCAGCTTAGGGACTAGCGGGTACGAGCAGTACTTC. Translation: CASSLGTSGYEQYF.

The chain employs TRBV5-1 and TRBJ2-2, with D perhaps matching TRBD2 (5 bases). Germline V gives CDR1 SGHRS, CDR2 YFSETQ. V was pared by 7 bases and J by 1 base, with 14 bases between. CDR3 size: 15 residues. The CDR3 bases are TGCGCCAGCGGTTCCGACGGGATGAACACCGGGGAGCTGTTTTTT. Amino acids: CASGSDGMNTGELFF. Complete variable domain (other parts from reference TRBV5-1 and TRBJ2-2): KAGVTQTPRYLIKTRGQQVTLSCSPISGHRSVSWYQQTPGQGLQFLFEYFSETQRNKGNFPGRFSGRQFSNSRSEMNVSTLELGDSALYLCASGSDGMNTGELFFGEGSRLTVL.

The V call is TRBV5-5, the J call TRBJ2-7; TRBD2 agrees at 14 bases. The CDR3 loop spans 15 amino acids. CDR1 is SGHKS and CDR2 is YYEKEE in the germline V gene (reference sequence). The V segment lost 3 bases and the J segment 4 bases; nucleotides outside the gene matches: 3. The CDR3 region is CASSSGTSGSYEQYF. CDR3 sequence (DNA): TGTGCCAGCAGCTCCGGGACTAGCGGGAGTTACGAGCAGTACTTC.

The V call is TRBV4-3, the J call TRBJ1-6; D not resolved. CDR3 length: 16 residues. In germline, CDR1 is LGHNA, CDR2 YSLEER. The V end lost 1 base, the J end lost 0 bases, and 7 bases lay between the germline ends. The CDR3 sequence: CASSQGVNSYNSPLHF. DNA for the CDR3: TGCGCCAGCAGCCAAGGTGTCAACTCCTATAATTCACCCCTCCACTTT.

The V call is TRBV7-8, the J call TRBJ2-7, with D uncertain. Germline CDR1 reads SGHVS; CDR2 reads FQNEAQ. The V and J ends lost 5 bases and 6 bases respectively, with 11 bases between them. The CDR3 covers 12 residues. CDR3 sequence reads: CASSPGVLEQYF. CDR3 coding DNA: TGTGCCAGCAGCCCTGGAGTACTCGAGCAGTACTTC.

CDR3 protein: CASTPGDSDYSFF. The DNA of the CDR3 is TGTGCCAGCACCCCAGGGGACTCAGATTATTCGTTCTTC. The V and J genes are TRBV6-2 or TRBV6-3 and TRBJ2-1; D is perhaps TRBD1 or TRBD2 (6 bases each). Looked up from germline, CDR1 is MNHEY and CDR2 is SVGEGT. The CDR3 length is 13 residues. Trimming shortened V by 7 bases and J by 15 bases, and 22 bases separated the two germline ends.

The V call is TRBV21-1, the J call TRBJ2-5; the table's D call TRBD1 went unverified against the DNA. TRBV21-1 is a listed pseudogene. The CDR3 contains 16 residues. Written as DNA, the CDR3 is TGTGCCAGCAGCACCCCGGGACAGGGGATGGGGGAGACCCAGTACTTC. Translation: CASSTPGQGMGETQYF.

This clone was seen a handful of times. This chain joins TRBV28 and TRBJ1-1; the D gene is possibly TRBD1 (5 bases). Germline loops: CDR1 MDHEN, CDR2 SYDVKM. The CDR3 is made up of 13 amino acids. With 5 bases removed from V and 3 bases from J, the gap between germline ends came to 10 bases. CDR3 residues: CASSPTGYTEAFF. The CDR3 bases are TGTGCCAGCAGTCCCACAGGATACACTGAAGCTTTCTTT.

This rearrangement joins TRBV28 to TRBJ1-5; D perhaps matches TRBD1 (5 bases). The CDR3 is 13 residues long. The V end lost 8 bases, the J end lost 16 bases, and 24 bases lay between the germline ends. CDR1 and CDR2 (germline): MDHEN, SYDVKM. The CDR3 spells CASLNLGGTTAHF. In DNA, the CDR3 is TGTGCCAGCCTAAATTTGGGGGGGACTACAGCCCATTTT.